This passage covers 26 T cell receptor beta chains from one sample sequenced in a study of cytomegalovirus exposure and HLA in healthy donors. PCR was performed using 60 Vbeta and 13 Jbeta primers. TCRdb's copy holds only in-frame clones and misses some; the assay was immunoSEQ multiplex PCR. The sample carries some 150,000 clones, 64% recorded once. Sequencing was done on a sample of PBMCs. These receptors originate from a woman aged 25 to 39 in good health and CMV-seropositive.

The chain links TRBV27 to TRBJ1-2, with D unresolved. The CDR3 is 14 amino acids. The germline gives CDR1 MNHEY, CDR2 SMNVEV (reference sequence). With 6 bases removed from V and 7 bases from J, the gap between germline ends came to 18 bases. Here the CDR3 DNA reads TGTGCCAGCAGCGACTCTACTCAAGCTTTTGGCTACACCTTC. It specifies CASSDSTQAFGYTF.

The V call is TRBV5-5, the J call TRBJ2-7, with D perhaps TRBD2 (6 bases). This CDR3 has 12 amino acids. The V gene's germline CDR1 is SGHKS and CDR2 YYEKEE (reference sequence). Trimming took 1 base from V and 5 from J, leaving 7 bases between them. DNA of the CDR3: TGTGCCAGCAGCTTGACGGGGGACGAGCAGTACTTC. Translating gives CASSLTGDEQYF.

The gene calls are TRBV6-1 and TRBJ2-3, with D maybe TRBD1 (5 bases). CDR3 length equals 17 residues. Germline V lookup: CDR1 MNHNS, CDR2 SASEGT. The V end was cut by 2 bases, the J end by 2 bases, with 17 bases between. DNA of the CDR3: TGTGCCAGCAGTGAAAGTAGGGGCCGCGTATTCACAGATACGCAGTATTTT. Encoded protein: CASSESRGRVFTDTQYF.

In this sample, this clone turned up once. The chain is built from TRBV7-9 and TRBJ1-1; maybe TRBD1 (5 bases). The CDR3 totals 15 residues. The germline V and J ends were trimmed by 3 bases and 4 bases, with 15 bases remaining between them. Germline lookup yields CDR1 SEHNR and CDR2 FQNEAQ (reference sequence). The CDR3 region is CASSLPRVRFTEAFF. In DNA, the CDR3 is TGTGCCAGCAGCTTGCCCAGGGTTCGTTTCACTGAAGCTTTCTTT. Together with reference TRBV7-9 and TRBJ1-1, the CDR3 gives the full variable domain: DTGVSQNPRHKITKRGQNVTFRCDPISEHNRLYWYRQTLGQGPEFLTYFQNEAQLEKSRLLSDRFSAERPKGSFSTLEIQRTEQGDSAMYLCASSLPRVRFTEAFFGQGTRLTVV.

J is TRBJ1-1 and V is TRBV19; 8 positions agree with TRBD1. Germline-derived CDR1 and CDR2 are LNHDA and SQIVND (reference sequence). The CDR3 has 14 amino acids. V shed 4 bases, J shed 4 bases, and the junction held 5 bases outside the gene matches. CDR3 nucleotide sequence: TGTGCCAGTAGTACAACAGGGGGAGGCACTGAAGCTTTCTTT. Protein: CASSTTGGGTEAFF.

This chain links TRBV9 with TRBJ1-1; a possible D gene is TRBD1 (6 bases). The CDR3 has 13 residues. CDR1 and CDR2 from the germline V gene are SGDLS and YYNGEE. V lost 0 bases, J lost 10 bases, and 13 bases lay in between. The CDR3 DNA reads as TGTGCCAGCAGCGTAGGGGAAAGGGGGGGAGCTTTCTTT. Translated, it gives CASSVGERGGAFF.

V and J are TRBV28 and TRBJ1-2; TRBD1 matches at 8 bases. Trimming took 1 base from V and 2 from J; bases not matched to a gene: 6. From germline, CDR1 is MDHEN and CDR2 SYDVKM. This CDR3 spans 16 amino acids. In DNA form, the CDR3 reads TGTGCCAGCAGTTTATACAGGGACAGGACCAACTATGGCTACACCTTC. Protein sequence: CASSLYRDRTNYGYTF.

This clone showed up just a few times. The rearrangement uses TRBV15 and TRBJ2-1; D possibly corresponds to TRBD1 (6 bases). The V and J ends lost 1 base and 3 bases respectively, with 13 bases between them. The CDR3 is 16 amino acids. Germline V gives CDR1 LNHNV, CDR2 YYDKDF (reference sequence). The CDR3 sequence is CATSRGTATGYNEQFF. The DNA of the CDR3 is TGTGCCACCAGCAGAGGGACGGCGACAGGCTACAATGAGCAGTTCTTC.

The chain joins TRBV13 to TRBJ1-1, with a weak D call TRBD1 (6 bases). Germline lookup yields CDR1 PRHDT and CDR2 FYEKMQ (reference sequence). The CDR3 is made up of 13 amino acids. V lost 2 bases, J lost 4 bases, and 8 bases lay in between. The CDR3, as DNA: TGTGCCAGCAGCTTAAGGGGGGGCACTGAAGCTTTCTTT. Residues: CASSLRGGTEAFF.

The genes are TRBV5-1 and TRBJ2-5; D unclear. The last part of the DNA fits TRBJ2-7 better; the J call may be wrong. This CDR3 has 11 amino acids. The germline V gene has CDR1 SGHRS and CDR2 YFSETQ. The CDR3 sequence is CASSADYEQYF. The CDR3 nucleotides are TGCGCCAGCAGCGCCGACTACGAGCAGTACTTC.

The rearrangement links TRBV7-2 to TRBJ1-2; D remains unclear. The germline V gene encodes CDR1 SGHTA and CDR2 FQGNSA. This CDR3 has 14 residues. Trimming pared 5 bases from V and 3 bases from J, leaving 13 bases between. This CDR3 is CASSLLTSYYGYTF. The CDR3 bases are TGTGCCAGCAGCCTGCTGACATCCTACTATGGCTACACCTTC. The full variable domain, completed using reference TRBV7-2 and TRBJ1-2, is GAGVSQSPSNKVTEKGKDVELRCDPISGHTALYWYRQSLGQGLEFLIYFQGNSAPDKSGLPSDRFSAERTGGSVSTLTIQRTQQEDSAVYLCASSLLTSYYGYTFGSGTRLTVV.

A few counts support this clone. The gene calls are TRBV4-2 and TRBJ1-2; 8 bases align to TRBD1. The V gene end was trimmed by 1 base and the J gene end by 4 bases; junction bases not matched to a gene: 8. The CDR3 is 16 amino acids. Germline CDR1 is LGHNA and CDR2 is YNFKEQ. CDR3 in amino acids: CASSQVSQGAGYGYTF. CDR3 sequence (DNA): TGTGCCAGCAGCCAAGTATCCCAGGGGGCTGGCTATGGCTACACCTTC.

The rearrangement joins TRBV7-8 to TRBJ2-1; no reliable D call. V gave up 5 bases and J gave up 9 bases, with 14 bases separating them. CDR1 and CDR2 from the germline V gene are SGHVS and FQNEAQ. This CDR3 has 13 amino acids. CDR3 sequence: CASSPWSGSEQFF. The CDR3 DNA reads TGTGCCAGCAGCCCTTGGTCAGGCAGTGAGCAGTTCTTC. The entire variable domain, with the rest obtained from reference TRBV7-8 and TRBJ2-1, is as follows: GAGVSQSPRYKVAKRGQDVALRCDPISGHVSLFWYQQALGQGPEFLTYFQNEAQLDKSGLPSDRFFAERPEGSVSTLKIQRTQQEDSAVYLCASSPWSGSEQFFGPGTRLTVL.

This clone was detected a few times. The J gene is TRBJ1-2, the V gene TRBV6-5; D gene uncertain. Germline V gene data show CDR1 as MNHEY and CDR2 as SVGAGI. This CDR3 contains 13 residues. The ends were cut back, 6 bases at V and 0 bases at J, with 8 bases in the middle. The CDR3 protein is CASRVDSNYGYTF. CDR3 coding DNA: TGTGCCAGCAGAGTAGACTCTAACTATGGCTACACCTTC.

The J gene is TRBJ1-2, the V gene TRBV5-1, with TRBD1 matching over 7 bases. Trimming removed 0 bases from V and 2 bases from J; junction bases left unmatched: 4. The germline V gene encodes CDR1 SGHRS and CDR2 YFSETQ. The CDR3 has 15 residues. CDR3: CASSLVSGGNYGYTF. CDR3 sequence (DNA): TGCGCCAGCAGCTTGGTGTCAGGGGGGAACTATGGCTACACCTTC. Complete variable domain (other parts from reference TRBV5-1 and TRBJ1-2): KAGVTQTPRYLIKTRGQQVTLSCSPISGHRSVSWYQQTPGQGLQFLFEYFSETQRNKGNFPGRFSGRQFSNSRSEMNVSTLELGDSALYLCASSLVSGGNYGYTFGSGTRLTVV.

This rearrangement joins TRBV7-9 to TRBJ1-2; possible D gene TRBD1, 5 bases. Trimming removed 1 base at V and 5 bases at J, with 17 bases between. Germline values: CDR1 SEHNR, CDR2 FQNEAQ (reference sequence). The CDR3 is 16 amino acids. CDR3 DNA sequence: TGTGCCAGCAGCTTAGAAGGGGTTGGAGACGAATATGGCTACACCTTC. Encoded protein: CASSLEGVGDEYGYTF.

This clone was found a few times. V usage is TRBV28 and J usage is TRBJ2-1; 9 nucleotides align to TRBD1. V lost 5 bases and J lost 13; bases outside the gene matches: 15. CDR3 size: 15 residues. Per germline, CDR1 MDHEN and CDR2 SYDVKM. CDR3 residues: CASSTGTGGSLPQFF. The CDR3 DNA reads as TGTGCCAGCAGTACGGGCACAGGGGGCTCCCTCCCACAGTTCTTC.

This chain joins TRBV19 and TRBJ1-2; TRBD1 matches 8 bases. V was clipped by 6 bases and J by 5 bases; unmatched bases: 5. Looked up from germline, CDR1 is LNHDA and CDR2 is SQIVND (reference sequence). The CDR3 is made up of 13 amino acids. CDR3 protein: CASSRDRQYGYTF. CDR3 bases: TGTGCCAGTAGCAGGGACAGGCAATATGGCTACACCTTC.

This clone turned up a few times. This chain uses TRBV6-5 with TRBJ1-4; no clear D. V was clipped by 2 bases and J by 7 bases, with 11 bases between them. CDR1 and CDR2 (germline): MNHEY, SVGAGI. This CDR3 comprises 14 residues. CDR3 sequence reads: CASSYLRAGEKLFF. The DNA for the CDR3 is TGTGCCAGCAGTTACCTCCGGGCGGGTGAAAAACTGTTTTTT.

The gene calls are TRBV30 and TRBJ2-5, with 8 positions matching TRBD2. The V segment lost 4 bases and the J segment 9 bases; nucleotides outside the gene matches: 10. CDR3 length equals 13 residues. The germline gives CDR1 GTSNPN, CDR2 SVGIG (reference sequence). CDR3 sequence (DNA): TGTGCCTGGACGGCTAGCGGGCTTGGCGCCCAGTACTTC. Translating it yields CAWTASGLGAQYF.

The chain combines TRBV10-3 with TRBJ1-2; D is uncertain. Trimming removed 4 bases at V and 2 bases at J, with 8 bases between. There are 13 residues in the CDR3. Germline CDR1 is ENHRY and CDR2 is SYGVKD. Here the CDR3 reads CAISGKQNYGYTF. In DNA form, the CDR3 reads TGTGCCATCAGTGGAAAACAGAACTATGGCTACACCTTC.

CDR3 protein: CASSTTGVPFF. The CDR3 nucleotides are TGTGCCAGCAGCACAACAGGGGTCCCGTTCTTC. The chain recombines TRBV7-9 with TRBJ2-1; 7 nucleotides align to TRBD1. The CDR3 consists of 11 residues. V dropped 5 bases and J dropped 15; count of bases not matched to a gene: 7. Germline-derived CDR1 and CDR2 are SEHNR and FQNEAQ (reference sequence).

The chain links TRBV9 to TRBJ2-2; D may be TRBD1 (6 bases). Matching the DNA end better, TRBJ1-3 makes the J call doubtful. CDR3 length equals 13 residues. The germline gives CDR1 SGDLS, CDR2 YYNGEE. The CDR3, as DNA: TGTGCCAGCAAGGGGACATCCGGAAACACCATATATTTT. Residues: CASKGTSGNTIYF.

The gene calls are TRBV5-8 and TRBJ1-4; possible D gene TRBD1, 6 bases. The germline V and J ends were trimmed by 0 bases and 0 bases, with 9 bases remaining between them. The CDR3 has 16 amino acids. CDR1 is SGHTS and CDR2 is YDEGEE in the germline V gene. CDR3 nucleotides: TGTGCCAGCAGCTTGGGACAGGCAGCAACTAATGAAAAACTGTTTTTT. Encoded protein: CASSLGQAATNEKLFF.

The chain is built from TRBV28 and TRBJ1-5; 9 bases are shared with TRBD1. The CDR3 has 13 amino acids. Germline CDR1 MDHEN, CDR2 SYDVKM. V lost 6 bases to trimming and J lost 7 bases; unmatched junction nucleotides: 4. CDR3 amino acids: CASRITGGQPQHF. The CDR3 bases are TGTGCCAGCAGAATAACAGGGGGCCAGCCCCAGCATTTT.

The chain combines TRBV5-1 with TRBJ2-1; no definite D call. With 0 bases removed from V and 3 bases from J, the gap between germline ends came to 10 bases. CDR1 and CDR2 (germline): SGHRS, YFSETQ. There are 15 residues in the CDR3. CDR3 sequence (DNA): TGCGCCAGCAGCTTGGGGGCAGTTTTCTACAATGAGCAGTTCTTC. Translated: CASSLGAVFYNEQFF.